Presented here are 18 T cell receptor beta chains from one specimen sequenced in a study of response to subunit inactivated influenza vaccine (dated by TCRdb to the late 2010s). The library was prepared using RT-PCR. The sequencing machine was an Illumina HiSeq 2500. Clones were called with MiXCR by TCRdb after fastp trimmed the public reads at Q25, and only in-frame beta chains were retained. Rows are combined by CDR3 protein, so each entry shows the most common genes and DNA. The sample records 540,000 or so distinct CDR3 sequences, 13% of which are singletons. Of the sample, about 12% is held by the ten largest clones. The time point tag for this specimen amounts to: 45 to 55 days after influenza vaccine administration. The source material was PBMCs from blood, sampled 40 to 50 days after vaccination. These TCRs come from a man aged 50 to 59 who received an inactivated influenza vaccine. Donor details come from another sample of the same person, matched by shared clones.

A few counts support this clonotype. CDR3 in DNA: TGCAGTGCTAGAGATGAATTTGCGCGGGAGAAATACGAGCAGTACTTC. Amino acid sequence: CSARDEFAREKYEQYF. The V and J genes are TRBV20-1 and TRBJ2-7, with 7 bases fitting TRBD2. V shed 0 bases and J 4 bases; nucleotides not matched to a gene: 12. Germline CDR1 DFQATT, CDR2 SNEGSKA (reference sequence). There are 16 residues in the CDR3.

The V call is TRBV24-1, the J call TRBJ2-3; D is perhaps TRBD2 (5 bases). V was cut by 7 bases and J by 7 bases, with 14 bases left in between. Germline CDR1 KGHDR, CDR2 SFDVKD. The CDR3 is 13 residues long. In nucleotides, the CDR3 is TGTGCCACCAGCCAATCTAGCCCCTATACGCAGTATTTT. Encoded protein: CATSQSSPYTQYF.

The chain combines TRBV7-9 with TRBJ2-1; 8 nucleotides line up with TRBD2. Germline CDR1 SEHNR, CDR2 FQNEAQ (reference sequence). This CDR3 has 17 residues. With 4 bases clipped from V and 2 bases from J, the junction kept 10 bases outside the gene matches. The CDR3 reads CASSSTGLALPYNEQFF. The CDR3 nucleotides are TGTGCCAGCAGCTCGACCGGACTAGCACTTCCCTACAATGAGCAGTTCTTC. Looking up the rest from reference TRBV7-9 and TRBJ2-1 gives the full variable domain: DTGVSQNPRHKITKRGQNVTFRCDPISEHNRLYWYRQTLGQGPEFLTYFQNEAQLEKSRLLSDRFSAERPKGSFSTLEIQRTEQGDSAMYLCASSSTGLALPYNEQFFGPGTRLTVL.

DNA for the CDR3: TGTGCCAGCACCACCGTTAGTGAGAGTTACAATGAGCAGTTCTTC. Translation gives CASTTVSESYNEQFF. The chain carries TRBV7-9 and TRBJ2-1; D is undetermined. This CDR3 is 15 amino acids long. From germline, CDR1 is SEHNR and CDR2 FQNEAQ (reference sequence). V was trimmed by 7 bases and J by 4 bases, leaving 17 bases between them.

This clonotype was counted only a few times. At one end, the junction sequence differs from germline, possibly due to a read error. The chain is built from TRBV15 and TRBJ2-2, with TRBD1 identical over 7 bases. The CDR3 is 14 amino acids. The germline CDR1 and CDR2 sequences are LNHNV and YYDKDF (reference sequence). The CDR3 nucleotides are TGTGCCACCAGCAGGGGACAGCGCACCAGGGAGCTGTTTTTT. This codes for CATSRGQRTRELFF.

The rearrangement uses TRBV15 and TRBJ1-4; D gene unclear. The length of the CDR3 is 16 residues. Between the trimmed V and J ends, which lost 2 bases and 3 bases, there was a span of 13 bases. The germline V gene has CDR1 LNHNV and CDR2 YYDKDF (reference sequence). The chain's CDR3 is CATSRFSGSANEKLFF. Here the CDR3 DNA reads TGTGCCACCAGCAGATTTTCGGGGTCGGCTAATGAAAAACTGTTTTTT.

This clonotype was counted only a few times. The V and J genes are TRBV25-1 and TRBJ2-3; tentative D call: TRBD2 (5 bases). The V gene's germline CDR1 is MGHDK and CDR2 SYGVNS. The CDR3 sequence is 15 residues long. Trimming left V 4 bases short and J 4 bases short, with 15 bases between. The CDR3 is CASSGVSTRSDTQYF. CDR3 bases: TGTGCCAGCAGTGGAGTTTCAACTAGATCAGATACGCAGTATTTT.

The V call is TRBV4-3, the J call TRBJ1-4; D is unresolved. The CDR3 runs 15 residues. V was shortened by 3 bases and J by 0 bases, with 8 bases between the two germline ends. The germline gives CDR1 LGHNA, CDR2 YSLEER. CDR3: CASSQTIATNEKLFF. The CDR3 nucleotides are TGCGCCAGCAGCCAGACCATTGCAACTAATGAAAAACTGTTTTTT.

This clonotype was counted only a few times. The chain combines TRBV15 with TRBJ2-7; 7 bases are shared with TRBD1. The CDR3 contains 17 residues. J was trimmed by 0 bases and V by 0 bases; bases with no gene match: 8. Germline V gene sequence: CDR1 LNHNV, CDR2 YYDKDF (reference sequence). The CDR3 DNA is TGTGCCACCAGCAGAGATGTGAGACAGGGTCTCTCCTACGAGCAGTACTTC. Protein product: CATSRDVRQGLSYEQYF.

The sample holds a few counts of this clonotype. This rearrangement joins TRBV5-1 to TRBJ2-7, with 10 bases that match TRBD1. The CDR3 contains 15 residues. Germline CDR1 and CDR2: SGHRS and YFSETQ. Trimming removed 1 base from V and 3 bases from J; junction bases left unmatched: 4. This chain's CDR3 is CASSLSGTGDYEQYF. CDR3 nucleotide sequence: TGCGCCAGCAGCTTGTCCGGGACAGGGGACTACGAGCAGTACTTC. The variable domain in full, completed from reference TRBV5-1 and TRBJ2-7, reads KAGVTQTPRYLIKTRGQQVTLSCSPISGHRSVSWYQQTPGQGLQFLFEYFSETQRNKGNFPGRFSGRQFSNSRSEMNVSTLELGDSALYLCASSLSGTGDYEQYFGPGTRLTVT.

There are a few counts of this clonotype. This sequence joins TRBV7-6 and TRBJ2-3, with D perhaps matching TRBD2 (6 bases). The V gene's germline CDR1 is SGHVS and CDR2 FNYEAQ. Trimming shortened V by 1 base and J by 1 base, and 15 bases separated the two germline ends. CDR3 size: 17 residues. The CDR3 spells CASSLGGGALGTDTQYF. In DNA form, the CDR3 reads TGTGCCAGCAGCTTAGGAGGAGGGGCACTAGGCACAGATACGCAGTATTTT.

CDR3 in amino acids: CASSLELGTGKGYTF. CDR3 nucleotides: TGCGCCAGCAGCTTGGAATTAGGGACAGGGAAGGGCTACACCTTC. J is TRBJ1-2 and V is TRBV5-1; 9 nucleotides agree with TRBD1. The germline V gene encodes CDR1 SGHRS and CDR2 YFSETQ. This CDR3 region has 15 residues. Unmatched junction bases numbered 8, after V lost 0 bases and J lost 8 bases.

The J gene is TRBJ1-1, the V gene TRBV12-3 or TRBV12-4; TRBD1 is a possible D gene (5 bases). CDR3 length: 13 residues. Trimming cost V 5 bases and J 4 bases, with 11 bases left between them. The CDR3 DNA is TGTGCCAGCAGTCCAGGGTGGGCCACTGAAGCTTTCTTT. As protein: CASSPGWATEAFF.

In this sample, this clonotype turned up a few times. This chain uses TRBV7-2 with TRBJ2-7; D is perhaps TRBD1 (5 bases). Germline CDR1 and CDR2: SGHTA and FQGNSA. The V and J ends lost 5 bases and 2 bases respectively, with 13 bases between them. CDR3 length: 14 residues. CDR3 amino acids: CASSPWGQTYEQYF. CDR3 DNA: TGTGCCAGCAGCCCATGGGGCCAGACCTACGAGCAGTACTTC.

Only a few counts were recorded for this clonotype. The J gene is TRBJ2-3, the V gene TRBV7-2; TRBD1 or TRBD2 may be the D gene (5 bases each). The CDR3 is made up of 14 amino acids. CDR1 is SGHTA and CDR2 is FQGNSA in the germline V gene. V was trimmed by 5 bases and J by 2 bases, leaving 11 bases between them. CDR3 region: CASSPGPTTDTQYF. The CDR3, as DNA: TGTGCCAGCAGCCCGGGACCGACCACAGATACGCAGTATTTT.

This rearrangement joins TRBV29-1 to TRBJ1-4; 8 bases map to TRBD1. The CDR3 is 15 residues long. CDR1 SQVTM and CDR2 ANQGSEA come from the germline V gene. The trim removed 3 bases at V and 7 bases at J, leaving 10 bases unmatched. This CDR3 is CSVDLRGPGTEKLFF. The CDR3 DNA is TGCAGCGTTGACCTCAGGGGGCCAGGGACTGAAAAACTGTTTTTT.

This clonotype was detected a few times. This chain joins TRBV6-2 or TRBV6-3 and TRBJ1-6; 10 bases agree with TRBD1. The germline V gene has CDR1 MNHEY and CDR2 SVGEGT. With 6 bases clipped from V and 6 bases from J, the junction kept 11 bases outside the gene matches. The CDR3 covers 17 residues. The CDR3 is CASRTPGQGKTNSPLHF. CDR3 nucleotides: TGTGCCAGCAGAACACCGGGACAGGGGAAAACTAATTCACCCCTCCACTTT.

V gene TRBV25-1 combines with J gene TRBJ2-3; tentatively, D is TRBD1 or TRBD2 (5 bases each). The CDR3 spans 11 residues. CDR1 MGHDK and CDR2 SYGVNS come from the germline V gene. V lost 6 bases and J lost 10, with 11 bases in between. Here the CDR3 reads CASSNGAPQYF. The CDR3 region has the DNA TGTGCCAGCAGCAACGGGGCCCCGCAGTATTTT.